What follows are 22 T cell receptor beta chains derived from one specimen sequenced in a study of neurological immune-mediated disorders. A single record per CDR3 protein comes from TCRdb applying MiXCR to the 5' RACE reads. The table shows tens of thousands of distinct CDR3 sequences, with under 4.5% occurring only once. The sample comprised PBMCs. The receptors derive from a woman in her forties or fifties with multiple sclerosis.

Ten or more counts support this clonotype. The chain couples TRBV5-1 to TRBJ2-7, with 9 bases matching TRBD1. From germline, CDR1 is SGHRS and CDR2 YFSETQ. With V trimmed by 3 bases and J by 5 bases, 9 bases remained unmatched. The CDR3 loop spans 15 amino acids. The CDR3 protein is CASSSHRDRVDEQYF. DNA of the CDR3: TGCGCCAGCAGCTCCCACCGGGACAGGGTCGACGAGCAGTACTTC.

Many counts were recorded for this clonotype. The chain employs TRBV20-1 and TRBJ2-5; 7 bases align to TRBD2. Germline values: CDR1 DFQATT, CDR2 SNEGSKA (reference sequence). V shed 2 bases and J 5 bases; nucleotides not matched to a gene: 5. The CDR3 spans 13 residues. CDR3 sequence (DNA): TGCAGTGCTAGATGGGGAGGGATGGAGACCCAGTACTTC. Translating it yields CSARWGGMETQYF.

This clonotype was counted many times. The genes are TRBV15 and TRBJ2-3; 9 bases agree with TRBD2. This CDR3 has 15 residues. Germline V lookup: CDR1 LNHNV, CDR2 YYDKDF (reference sequence). The V segment lost 2 bases and the J segment 1 base; nucleotides outside the gene matches: 1. CDR3 sequence: CATSRLAGRTDTQYF. DNA of the CDR3: TGTGCCACCAGCAGACTAGCGGGGCGCACAGATACGCAGTATTTT.

This clonotype was counted a few times. Just one base apart from a much larger clone, this may be a read error. This chain uses TRBV2 with TRBJ2-3, with 7 bases that match TRBD2. CDR1 SNHLY and CDR2 FYNNEI come from the germline V gene. The CDR3 runs 15 residues. As DNA, the CDR3 is TGTGCCAGCACCACGGCGGGGGTCTCCACAGATAAGCAGTATTTT. Translating it yields CASTTAGVSTDKQYF.

This clonotype was observed many times. The rearrangement joins TRBV4-3 to TRBJ1-4; 8 bases are a match to TRBD1. The CDR3 runs to 15 residues. Germline lookup yields CDR1 LGHNA and CDR2 YSLEER. V dropped 4 bases and J dropped 3; count of bases not matched to a gene: 4. In DNA, the CDR3 is TGCGCCAGCAGCCGACAGGGGTCGGCTAATGAAAAACTGTTTTTT. It translates to CASSRQGSANEKLFF.

This clonotype was picked up many times. This chain links TRBV20-1 with TRBJ2-7; D gene uncertain. The germline gives CDR1 DFQATT, CDR2 SNEGSKA (reference sequence). There are 13 residues in the CDR3. V lost 1 base, J lost 5 bases, and 12 bases lay in between. The CDR3 protein is CSARALALNEQYF. CDR3 sequence (DNA): TGCAGTGCTAGAGCCCTTGCACTGAACGAGCAGTACTTC.

In its sample, this clonotype was seen many times. V gene TRBV14 combines with J gene TRBJ2-7; D is unclear. The CDR3 is 11 amino acids. V was shortened by 4 bases and J by 5 bases, with 6 bases between the two germline ends. Germline assignment: CDR1 SGHDN and CDR2 FVKESK. CDR3 protein: CASSRYHEQYF. The CDR3 DNA reads TGTGCCAGCAGCCGTTATCACGAGCAGTACTTC.

This clonotype was seen at least ten times. The V and J genes are TRBV7-9 and TRBJ2-1; a possible D gene is TRBD1 (5 bases). Trimming removed 5 bases at V and 6 bases at J, with 8 bases between. The CDR3 covers 12 residues. CDR1 SEHNR and CDR2 FQNEAQ come from the germline V gene (reference sequence). The CDR3 is CASSRDSNEQFF. As DNA, the CDR3 is TGTGCCAGCAGCCGCGACAGCAATGAGCAGTTCTTC.

This clonotype was detected ten times or more. This rearrangement joins TRBV24-1 to TRBJ1-5, with 11 positions matching TRBD1. This CDR3 region has 15 residues. Trimming cost V 4 bases and J 6 bases; bases outside gene matches: 4. CDR1 is KGHDR, CDR2 SFDVKD, per germline. The CDR3 loop reads CATSDRTGGSQPQHF. CDR3 bases: TGTGCCACCAGTGACAGGACAGGGGGCAGTCAGCCCCAGCATTTT.

This clonotype was recorded at least ten times. V is TRBV3-1 and J is TRBJ2-7; TRBD1 aligns across 12 bases. J was trimmed by 5 bases and V by 5 bases; bases with no gene match: 4. This CDR3 has 14 residues. Germline values: CDR1 LGHDT, CDR2 YNNKEL (reference sequence). In DNA, the CDR3 is TGTGCCAGCAGCTTTGGGGACAGGGGGCACGAGCAGTACTTC. The encoded protein is CASSFGDRGHEQYF.

This clonotype was observed at least ten times. V gene TRBV20-1 combines with J gene TRBJ2-7, with 7 bases lining up with TRBD1. Trimming at V came to 1 base and at J to 12 bases, leaving 6 bases not matched to a gene. Germline assignment: CDR1 DFQATT and CDR2 SNEGSKA (reference sequence). The CDR3 totals 11 residues. As DNA, the CDR3 is TGCAGTGCTAGAGGAACAGGGGTCGGGTACTTC. It yields the protein CSARGTGVGYF.

This clonotype has ten or more counts. The V and J genes are TRBV20-1 and TRBJ2-3; D may be TRBD1 or TRBD2 (5 bases each). The CDR3 contains 17 residues. Trimming left V 2 bases short and J 0 bases short, with 18 bases between. The germline V gene encodes CDR1 DFQATT and CDR2 SNEGSKA (reference sequence). Here the CDR3 DNA reads TGCAGTGCTAGACTGCCGGGGCAGGCACTTAGCACAGATACGCAGTATTTT. This translates into CSARLPGQALSTDTQYF.

This clonotype was seen ten or more times. V gene TRBV7-8 combines with J gene TRBJ1-1, with 11 bases aligning to TRBD1. Losses at the gene ends were 5 bases for V and 1 base for J; bases not matched to a gene: 6. Germline V CDR1 and CDR2: SGHVS, FQNEAQ. The CDR3 is 16 residues long. The CDR3 nucleotides are TGTGCCAGCAGCCCCCGGGACAGGGGGACGAACACTGAAGCTTTCTTT. Protein: CASSPRDRGTNTEAFF. Variable domain in full (rest from reference TRBV7-8 and TRBJ1-1): GAGVSQSPRYKVAKRGQDVALRCDPISGHVSLFWYQQALGQGPEFLTYFQNEAQLDKSGLPSDRFFAERPEGSVSTLKIQRTQQEDSAVYLCASSPRDRGTNTEAFFGQGTRLTVV.

At least ten counts were recorded for this clonotype. V and J are TRBV3-1 and TRBJ1-3; the D is unclear. Germline V gives CDR1 LGHDT, CDR2 YNNKEL (reference sequence). With 1 base removed from V and 0 bases from J, the gap between germline ends came to 10 bases. This CDR3 spans 16 amino acids. Here the CDR3 DNA reads TGTGCCAGCAGCCAAGTGACACGCCACTCTGGAAACACCATATATTTT. It is translated as CASSQVTRHSGNTIYF. The full variable domain, its missing parts supplied by reference TRBV3-1 and TRBJ1-3, is DTAVSQTPKYLVTQMGNDKSIKCEQNLGHDTMYWYKQDSKKFLKIMFSYNNKELIINETVPNRFSPKSPDKAHLNLHINSLELGDSAVYFCASSQVTRHSGNTIYFGEGSWLTVV.

This clonotype was seen a few times. J is TRBJ2-2 and V is TRBV10-3; 8 bases are shared with TRBD1. The CDR3 has 15 residues. Germline V gene sequence: CDR1 ENHRY, CDR2 SYGVKD. Germline trimming cut 10 bases from V and 4 bases from J; bases unmatched to any gene: 11. The CDR3 reads CATKMTGDVTGELFF. The CDR3 DNA follows: TGTGCCACCAAGATGACAGGGGATGTCACCGGGGAGCTGTTTTTT.

In the case of this clonotype: The junction departs from germline at one end; a sequencing error may be responsible. The chain links TRBV7-2 to TRBJ2-5; TRBD2 agrees at 10 bases. The CDR3 contains 16 residues. Germline assignment: CDR1 SGHTA and CDR2 FQGNSA. The CDR3 loop is CASTHSTLAGVENQYF. The CDR3 DNA reads as TGTGCCAGCACCCATTCAACCCTAGCGGGGGTAGAGAACCAGTACTTC.

V and J are TRBV3-1 and TRBJ1-4; 11 nucleotides match TRBD1. CDR1 LGHDT and CDR2 YNNKEL come from the germline V gene (reference sequence). The CDR3 is 16 residues long. Unmatched junction bases numbered 5, after V lost 4 bases and J lost 4 bases. CDR3 loop: CASSRGQGVVNEKLFF. CDR3 in DNA: TGTGCCAGCAGCCGGGGACAGGGGGTAGTTAATGAAAAACTGTTTTTT.

This rearrangement joins TRBV29-1 to TRBJ2-3; D may be TRBD1 (6 bases). V was shortened by 4 bases and J by 2 bases, with 34 bases between the two germline ends. This CDR3 region has 21 residues. Germline V gene sequence: CDR1 SQVTM, CDR2 ANQGSEA. In DNA form, the CDR3 reads TGCAGCGTTGTAAAAGACAGGAGTTCAGTAGGTTGGGTGGGGACCACAGATACGCAGTATTTT. Translated: CSVVKDRSSVGWVGTTDTQYF.

This clonotype was seen many times. This chain joins TRBV20-1 and TRBJ1-1; D uncertain. The germline CDR1 and CDR2 sequences are DFQATT and SNEGSKA (reference sequence). V lost 6 bases and J 4 bases, leaving 12 bases between the germline ends. The CDR3 spans 12 residues. Here the CDR3 DNA reads TGCAGTGCATTACCCACGCCCACTGAAGCTTTCTTT. This codes for CSALPTPTEAFF.

In its sample, this clonotype was seen many times. The rearrangement uses TRBV20-1 and TRBJ1-4; D is uncertain. Germline CDR1 DFQATT, CDR2 SNEGSKA (reference sequence). Trimming shortened V by 5 bases and J by 1 base, and 11 bases separated the two germline ends. The CDR3 contains 14 residues. The CDR3 here is CSASPRVTNEKLFF. CDR3 coding DNA: TGCAGTGCTTCTCCCCGGGTAACTAATGAAAAACTGTTTTTT.

This clonotype was counted at least ten times. This chain joins TRBV20-1 and TRBJ1-6, with D hard to call. Trimming took off 5 bases at V and 7 bases at J, with 15 bases between the two ends. Germline CDR1 DFQATT, CDR2 SNEGSKA (reference sequence). The CDR3 has 14 amino acids. CDR3 sequence: CSAFPDGQNSPLHF. CDR3 sequence (DNA): TGCAGTGCTTTTCCGGACGGCCAAAATTCACCCCTCCACTTT.

This clonotype was counted at least ten times. The chain carries TRBV20-1 and TRBJ1-3, with a possible D match to TRBD1 (6 bases). Per the germline V gene, CDR1 is DFQATT and CDR2 is SNEGSKA (reference sequence). V was shortened by 3 bases and J by 5 bases, with 20 bases between the two germline ends. This CDR3 has 16 amino acids. In DNA, the CDR3 is TGCAGTGCTAGTATGTCGGGACAAAACGGCAGAAACACCATATATTTT. It translates to CSASMSGQNGRNTIYF.